Listed below are T cell receptor beta chains from one sample, sequenced in a study of chemoradiotherapy in HPV16-positive cancers. Data came from immunoSEQ multiplex PCR; TCRdb stores just in-frame clones and leaves some out. The data show approximately 5,400 clones, around 91% seen once. The sample here was blood, taken from a patient who underwent chemoradiotherapy. The source is a human donor with HPV-associated anogenital cancer. The CDR3 runs from the conserved cysteine through the conserved F or W. The D gene is left open where the match is weak. Size is stated for part of the rows, as once, few or many counts, or as a class when the clone is expanded.

abundance	v_gene	d_gene	j_gene	CDR3aa	CDR3nt
-	TRBV10-3	TRBD1	TRBJ2-3	CAIAFDRGPTDTQYF	TGTGCCATCGCATTTGACAGGGGGCCCACAGATACGCAGTATTTT
once	TRBV5-4	-	TRBJ1-4	CASSLREGGNEKLFF	TGTGCCAGCAGTTTGAGGGAAGGTGGGAATGAAAAACTGTTTTTT
-	TRBV6-4	-	TRBJ2-6	CASSDSGANVLTF	TGTGCCAGCAGTGACTCTGGGGCCAACGTCCTGACTTTC
-	TRBV19	-	TRBJ2-3	CASSPLAVASTDTQYF	TGTGCCAGTAGTCCATTAGCGGTGGCTAGCACAGATACGCAGTATTTT
-	TRBV2	TRBD1	TRBJ1-5	CASRTDRDNQPQHF	TGTGCCAGCCGAACAGACAGGGATAATCAGCCCCAGCATTTT
-	TRBV5-1	-	TRBJ1-4	CASSPQPAGLNEKLFF	TGCGCCAGCAGCCCACAGCCGGCAGGCCTTAATGAAAAACTGTTTTTT
-	TRBV7-2	TRBD2	TRBJ2-3	CASSPAGGVTDTQYF	TGTGCCAGCAGCCCAGCGGGGGGAGTCACAGATACGCAGTATTTT
-	TRBV30	-	TRBJ1-3	CAWSVRRSGNTIYF	TGTGCCTGGAGTGTTAGGCGCTCTGGAAACACCATATATTTT
-	TRBV4-2	-	TRBJ2-2	CASSSRTDYTGELFF	TGTGCCAGCAGCTCTCGGACAGACTACACCGGGGAGCTGTTTTTT
-	TRBV7-2	-	TRBJ2-5	CASSSGLPQETQYF	TGTGCCAGCAGCTCTGGACTACCCCAAGAGACCCAGTACTTC
-	TRBV4-1	-	TRBJ2-7	CASSQPTGIDEQYF	TGCGCCAGCAGCCAACCCACAGGGATCGACGAGCAGTACTTC
-	TRBV18	-	TRBJ1-2	CASSPSETNYGYTF	TGTGCCAGCTCACCATCAGAAACTAACTATGGCTACACCTTC
once	TRBV19	TRBD1	TRBJ2-5	CASSIARDSQETQYF	TGTGCCAGTAGTATAGCCAGGGACAGCCAAGAGACCCAGTACTTC
-	TRBV19	-	TRBJ2-3	CASTGWDTQYF	TGTGCCAGTACCGGGTGGGATACGCAGTATTTT
-	TRBV2	-	TRBJ2-7	CASSDLDSYEQYF	TGTGCCAGCAGTGACCTAGACAGCTACGAGCAGTACTTC
-	TRBV10-1	TRBD2	TRBJ2-3	CASSDGGGPTDTQYF	TGCGCCAGCAGTGACGGGGGGGGCCCCACAGATACGCAGTATTTT
-	TRBV30	-	TRBJ1-5	CAWSVTDGNQPQHF	TGTGCCTGGAGTGTAACAGACGGCAATCAGCCCCAGCATTTT
-	TRBV9	TRBD2	TRBJ2-3	CASSVAPPLAGGPPDTQYF	TGTGCCAGCAGCGTAGCCCCCCCGCTAGCGGGAGGCCCACCAGATACGCAGTATTTT
-	TRBV10-2	TRBD2	TRBJ2-3	CASLRAAGGAPDTQYF	TGCGCCAGTCTTCGGGCCGCGGGGGGGGCCCCAGATACGCAGTATTTT
-	TRBV4-1	-	TRBJ2-2	CASSQESRLDANTGELFF	TGCGCCAGCAGCCAAGAGTCTAGACTGGACGCGAACACCGGGGAGCTGTTTTTT
-	TRBV6-9	-	TRBJ2-5	CASSPPGGGIETQYF	TGTGCCAGCAGTCCCCCGGGGGGCGGCATAGAGACCCAGTACTTC
-	TRBV5-6	-	TRBJ1-2	CASSLEGLGGYTF	TGTGCCAGCAGCTTGGAGGGCCTAGGGGGCTACACCTTC
-	TRBV5-1	-	TRBJ2-1	CASSLVTGDYNEQFF	TGCGCCAGCAGCTTGGTGACGGGAGACTACAATGAGCAGTTCTTC
-	TRBV7-8	-	TRBJ2-7	CASALTGIKSQQYF	TGTGCCAGCGCCCTTACGGGTATCAAGAGCCAGCAGTACTTC
-	TRBV11-2	-	TRBJ1-4	CASSPRGEREKLFF	TGTGCCAGCAGCCCAAGGGGGGAAAGGGAAAAACTGTTTTTT
-	TRBV5-4	-	TRBJ2-7	CASSRGTPSEQYF	TGTGCCAGCAGCCGGGGGACCCCCAGCGAGCAGTACTTC
-	TRBV6-5	-	TRBJ2-1	CASSRPRGLQFF	TGTGCCAGCAGTCGACCCCGGGGACTTCAGTTCTTC
-	TRBV7-9	TRBD1	TRBJ2-7	CASSLETGGRGEQYF	TGTGCCAGCAGCTTAGAGACAGGGGGTAGGGGCGAGCAGTACTTC
once	TRBV19	-	TRBJ1-1	CASGQTGWAGFF	TGTGCCAGTGGGCAGACAGGCTGGGCGGGTTTCTTT
-	TRBV9	-	TRBJ2-3	CASSVASTGGTDTQYF	TGTGCCAGCAGCGTAGCTTCAACGGGAGGCACAGATACGCAGTATTTT
-	TRBV15	-	TRBJ1-1	CATSRDPPAGNTEAFF	TGTGCCACCAGCAGAGATCCCCCTGCAGGGAACACTGAAGCTTTCTTT